A selection of T cell receptor beta chains follows, all from one sample in a study of glioma-infiltrating T cells. TCRdb reprocessed the multiplex PCR reads via MiXCR and lists one record per CDR3 protein. Among more than 90,000 distinct CDR3 sequences listed, 35% to 45% were seen once. The sample comprised glioma tissue, nonneoplastic brain tissue, or PBMCs (not recorded which). These receptors originate from a human donor with low-grade glioma or glioblastoma, undergoing nonglioma brain surgery, or in good health (not recorded which). Each CDR3 is given with its conserved first and last residue. A D gene is named only where the DNA matches it firmly. Rows give clone size only sometimes, using once, few, many, or a class for an expanded clone.

size	V	D	J	CDR3	DNA
many	TRBV2	.	TRBJ2-7	CASGERGTTEQYF	TGTGCCAGCGGTGAACGGGGGACGACGGAGCAGTACTTC
many	TRBV3-1	TRBD2	TRBJ2-1	CASSQGLAEVSYNEQFF	TGTGCCAGCAGCCAAGGTCTAGCGGAAGTCTCCTACAATGAGCAGTTCTTC
many	TRBV7-9	.	TRBJ1-2	CASSDQGYGYTF	TGTGCCAGCAGCGATCAGGGGTATGGCTACACCTTC
many	TRBV10-3	TRBD1	TRBJ1-3	CAISESTTGTGDTIYF	TGTGCCATCAGTGAGTCCACGACCGGGACAGGGGACACCATATATTTT
many	TRBV7-8	.	TRBJ2-1	CAIINLGLVSYNEQFF	TGTGCCATCATTAACTTGGGACTTGTCTCCTACAATGAGCAGTTCTTC
many	TRBV6-6	TRBD1	TRBJ2-7	CASSYFGTGEEQYF	TGTGCCAGCAGTTACTTTGGGACAGGGGAGGAGCAGTACTTC
many	TRBV6-1	TRBD1	TRBJ2-7	CASSRQGLGEQYF	TGTGCCAGCAGCCGACAGGGGTTAGGCGAGCAGTACTTC
.	TRBV6-1	TRBD1	TRBJ2-7	CASSGRGTGGAYEQYF	TGTGCCAGCAGTGGACGGGGGACAGGGGGTGCCTACGAGCAGTACTTC
.	TRBV6-6	.	TRBJ1-1	CASRSGGAGVTEAFF	TGTGCCAGCAGAAGCGGGGGGGCCGGTGTCACTGAAGCTTTCTTT
few	TRBV18	TRBD1	TRBJ1-6	CASQPGQGASYNSPLHF	TGTGCCAGCCAACCGGGACAGGGGGCCTCCTATAATTCACCCCTCCACTTT
.	TRBV6-2/TRBV6-3	.	TRBJ2-5	CASSYSAGRQETQYF	TGTGCCAGCAGTTACTCGGCGGGGCGCCAAGAGACCCAGTACTTC
many	TRBV29-1	.	TRBJ2-5	CSVERSAGLGETQYF	TGCAGCGTTGAAAGGTCTGCAGGTCTGGGGGAGACCCAGTACTTC
many	TRBV3-1	.	TRBJ1-5	CASSHSGGNQPQHF	TGTGCCAGCAGCCATTCGGGTGGCAATCAGCCCCAGCATTTT
.	TRBV15	.	TRBJ2-3	CAANRDTGSTDTQYF	TGTGCCGCCAACAGAGATACTGGGTCAACAGATACGCAGTATTTT
many	TRBV29-1	.	TRBJ2-4	CSTLRGGNIQYF	TGCAGCACTTTAAGGGGGGGAAACATTCAGTACTTC
many	TRBV24-1	.	TRBJ2-2	CATTSTGTGELFF	TGTGCCACCACCTCGACGGGGACCGGGGAGCTGTTTTTT
many	TRBV6-6	.	TRBJ2-1	CASSYRGTNQYNEQFF	TGTGCCAGCAGTTACCGTGGGACGAACCAATACAATGAGCAGTTCTTC
many	TRBV19	.	TRBJ1-2	CASSIKGRYGYTF	TGTGCCAGTAGTATCAAAGGGCGATATGGCTACACCTTC
few	TRBV29-1	TRBD2	TRBJ2-5	CSAGSGGGQETQYF	TGCAGCGCTGGAAGCGGGGGCGGGCAAGAGACCCAGTACTTC
many	TRBV7-9	.	TRBJ2-1	CASSPGSEQFF	TGTGCCAGCAGCCCAGGATCCGAGCAGTTCTTC
many	TRBV14	.	TRBJ2-5	CASSHSETQYF	TGTGCCAGCAGCCATTCAGAGACCCAGTACTTC
.	TRBV20-1	TRBD1	TRBJ1-2	CSARVQGGDGYTF	TGCAGTGCACGCGTACAGGGGGGAGATGGCTACACCTTC
.	TRBV20-1	.	TRBJ2-7	CSASGLSEQYF	TGCAGTGCTAGTGGCCTGAGCGAGCAGTACTTC
many	TRBV19	.	TRBJ1-1	CASSQLRNTEAFF	TGTGCCAGTAGTCAATTGAGGAACACTGAAGCTTTCTTT
many	TRBV7-3	.	TRBJ2-4	CASSLIEGDIQYF	TGTGCCAGCAGCTTAATAGAAGGAGACATTCAGTACTTC
many	TRBV20-1	TRBD1	TRBJ1-1	CSAWDRAHTEAFF	TGCAGTGCTTGGGACAGGGCCCACACTGAAGCTTTCTTT
many	TRBV7-9	.	TRBJ1-1	CASSLFSGPRTFF	TGTGCCAGCAGCTTATTCTCGGGGCCAAGGACTTTCTTT
many	TRBV2	TRBD2	TRBJ2-1	CASSEAGSGGEQFF	TGTGCCAGCAGTGAAGCGGGGTCGGGGGGAGAGCAGTTCTTC
many	TRBV25-1	.	TRBJ1-1	CASGRGTEAFF	TGTGCCAGCGGGAGGGGTACTGAAGCTTTCTTT
.	TRBV15	TRBD1	TRBJ2-5	CATSSSTGGTQETQYF	TGTGCCACCAGCAGCTCGACAGGGGGCACCCAAGAGACCCAGTACTTC
many	TRBV2	TRBD1	TRBJ2-7	CASSTPGTGYEQYF	TGTGCCAGCAGTACCCCCGGGACAGGCTACGAGCAGTACTTC
many	TRBV6-1	.	TRBJ2-1	CASRRGGNYNEQFF	TGTGCCAGCAGGCGTGGGGGAAACTACAATGAGCAGTTCTTC
once	TRBV7-9	TRBD2	TRBJ2-1	CASSHIGTSGTWGERSF	TGTGCCAGCAGTCATATAGGGACTAGCGGGACTTGGGGTGAGCGGTCCTTC
many	TRBV7-2	.	TRBJ2-7	CASSPTPDWYEQYF	TGTGCCAGCAGCCCTACGCCGGACTGGTACGAGCAGTACTTC
many	TRBV12-3/TRBV12-4	TRBD2	TRBJ2-1	CASRPGLAGYNEQFF	TGTGCCAGCAGGCCGGGACTAGCGGGGTACAATGAGCAGTTCTTC
many	TRBV10-2	.	TRBJ2-1	CASSIYNEQFF	TGCGCCAGCAGTATATACAATGAGCAGTTCTTC
.	TRBV7-2	TRBD2	TRBJ2-6	CASSLELGLAPSEANVLTF	TGTGCCAGCAGCTTAGAATTGGGACTAGCGCCCTCTGAGGCCAACGTCCTGACTTTC
.	TRBV9	TRBD2	TRBJ2-1	CASSTRATSGLSSYNEQFF	TGTGCCAGCAGCACCCGTGCGACTAGCGGGTTGAGCTCCTACAATGAGCAGTTCTTC
.	TRBV4-1	TRBD2	TRBJ2-5	CASSQEGGPETQYF	TGCGCCAGCAGCCAAGAGGGAGGGCCTGAGACCCAGTACTTC
.	TRBV9	TRBD2	TRBJ2-5	CASSAGTTPGTQYF	TGTGCCAGCAGCGCAGGGACTACACCCGGGACCCAGTACTTC
many	TRBV5-1	.	TRBJ2-5	CASSLGLKETQYF	TGCGCCAGCAGCTTGGGTTTGAAAGAGACCCAGTACTTC
.	TRBV2	.	TRBJ1-3	CSSSSLVSDRNTIYF	TGTTCCAGCAGTTCCTTGGTTTCGGATAGAAACACCATATATTTT
.	TRBV15	TRBD1	TRBJ2-1	CATSSTGQVGNEQFF	TGTGCCACCAGCAGCACGGGACAGGTAGGCAATGAGCAGTTCTTC
many	TRBV2	TRBD2	TRBJ2-5	CASRGLAGTQETQYF	TGTGCCAGCAGGGGACTAGCGGGAACCCAAGAGACCCAGTACTTC
many	TRBV12-3/TRBV12-4	TRBD2	TRBJ2-3	CASSLLSGSTDTQYF	TGTGCCAGCAGTTTACTTAGCGGGAGCACAGATACGCAGTATTTT
.	TRBV6-5	.	TRBJ2-1	CASSDTELRLEGYNERFF	TGTGCCAGCAGTGATACCGAACTGAGACTAGAGGGTTACAATGAGCGGTTCTTC
many	TRBV19	.	TRBJ2-3	CASSIRGVRARLGTDTQYF	TGTGCCAGTAGTATCCGTGGAGTTAGGGCCCGGCTCGGCACAGATACGCAGTATTTT
many	TRBV29-1	.	TRBJ1-2	CSVESETENYGYTF	TGCAGCGTTGAAAGCGAGACGGAGAACTATGGCTACACCTTC
many	TRBV28	.	TRBJ1-1	CASNTPGTGFGDEAFF	TGTGCCAGCAATACCCCAGGGACGGGATTTGGTGATGAAGCTTTCTTT
many	TRBV3-1	.	TRBJ2-2	CASSQAYTGELFF	TGTGCCAGCAGCCAGGCGTACACCGGGGAGCTGTTTTTT
many	TRBV5-4	.	TRBJ1-2	CASSLAGNYGYTF	TGTGCCAGCAGCTTGGCAGGCAACTATGGCTACACCTTC
many	TRBV6-1	TRBD1	TRBJ2-7	CASSSGQAVYEQYF	TGTGCCAGCAGTTCGGGACAGGCTGTTTACGAGCAGTACTTC
many	TRBV24-1	TRBD2	TRBJ2-5	CATSEAGTSGRAGQETQYF	TGTGCCACCAGTGAGGCCGGGACTAGCGGGAGGGCCGGACAAGAGACCCAGTACTTC
many	TRBV2	.	TRBJ2-5	CASSVGQQETQYF	TGTGCCAGCAGTGTGGGGCAGCAAGAGACCCAGTACTTC
many	TRBV6-1	.	TRBJ1-3	CASRAGGNTIYF	TGTGCCAGCAGAGCAGGGGGAAACACCATATATTTT
many	TRBV7-6	.	TRBJ1-1	CASSLGLFNTEAFF	TGTGCCAGCAGCTTAGGGCTATTCAACACTGAAGCTTTCTTT
many	TRBV6-2/TRBV6-3	.	TRBJ1-1	CASTIRTGVYTEAFF	TGTGCCAGTACTATAAGGACGGGAGTCTACACTGAAGCTTTCTTT
many	TRBV7-3	.	TRBJ2-2	CASSPRQANTGELFF	TGTGCCAGCAGCCCGAGACAGGCGAACACCGGGGAGCTGTTTTTT
.	TRBV6-6	.	TRBJ1-5	CASSYSSVGQGNQPQHF	.
many	TRBV3-1	.	TRBJ2-1	CASSQHGNEQFF	TGTGCCAGCAGCCAACATGGGAATGAGCAGTTCTTC